This T cell receptor beta chain was sequenced for a study of T-cell reconstitution after alpha-beta-depleted transplantation in children. Preparation of the TCRbeta library used unique molecular identifiers. TCRdb itself ran the PCR reads through MiXCR, one entry per CDR3 protein. In the table there are 450,000 to 550,000 distinct CDR3 sequences, approximately 10% of which are singletons. The germline CDR1 and CDR2 sequences are LGHDT and YNNKEL (reference sequence). The CDR3 loop spans 14 amino acids. Trimming left V 6 bases short and J 4 bases short, with 13 bases between. The specimen comprised PBMCs, mostly from graft donor cells, sampled 180 days after TCRalphabeta/CD19-depleted stem cell transplant. The J gene is TRBJ1-5, the V gene TRBV3-1; a possible D gene is TRBD1 (5 bases). The TCR sequence derives from a female patient aged 2-10 years who had a stem cell transplant for aplastic anemia, so the T cells may come from the graft donor. CDR3 residues: CASSRPGRNQPQHF. The CDR3 DNA is TGTGCCAGCAGTCGCCCGGGGCGGAATCAGCCCCAGCATTTT.